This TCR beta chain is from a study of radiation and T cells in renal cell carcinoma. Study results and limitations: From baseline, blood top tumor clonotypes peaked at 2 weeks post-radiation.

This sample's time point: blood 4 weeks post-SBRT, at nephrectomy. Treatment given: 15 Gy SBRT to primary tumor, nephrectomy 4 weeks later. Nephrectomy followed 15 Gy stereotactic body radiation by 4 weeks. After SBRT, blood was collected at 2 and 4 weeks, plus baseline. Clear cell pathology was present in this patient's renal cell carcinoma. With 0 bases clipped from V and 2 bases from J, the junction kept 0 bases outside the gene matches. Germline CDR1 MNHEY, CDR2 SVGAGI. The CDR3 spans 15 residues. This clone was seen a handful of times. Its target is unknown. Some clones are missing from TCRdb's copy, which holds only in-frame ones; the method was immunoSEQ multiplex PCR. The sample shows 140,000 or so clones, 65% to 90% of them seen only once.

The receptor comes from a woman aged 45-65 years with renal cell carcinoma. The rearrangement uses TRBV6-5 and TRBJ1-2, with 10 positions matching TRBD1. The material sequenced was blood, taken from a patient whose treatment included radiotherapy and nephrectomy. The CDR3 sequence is CASSYSGQGNYGYTF. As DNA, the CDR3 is TGTGCCAGCAGTTACTCGGGACAGGGGAACTATGGCTACACCTTC.